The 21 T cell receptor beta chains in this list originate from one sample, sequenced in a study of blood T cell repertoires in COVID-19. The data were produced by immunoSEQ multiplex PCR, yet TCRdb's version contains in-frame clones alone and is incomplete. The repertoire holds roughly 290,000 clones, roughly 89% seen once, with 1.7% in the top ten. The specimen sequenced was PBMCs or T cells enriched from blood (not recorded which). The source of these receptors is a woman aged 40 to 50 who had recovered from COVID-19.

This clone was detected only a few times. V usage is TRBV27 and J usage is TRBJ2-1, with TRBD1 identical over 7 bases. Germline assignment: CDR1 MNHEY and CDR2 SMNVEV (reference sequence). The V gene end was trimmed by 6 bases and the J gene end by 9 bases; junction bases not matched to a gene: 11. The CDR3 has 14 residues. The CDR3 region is CASRTGAPLAEQFF. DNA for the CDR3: TGTGCCAGCAGAACAGGGGCACCGTTAGCTGAGCAGTTCTTC.

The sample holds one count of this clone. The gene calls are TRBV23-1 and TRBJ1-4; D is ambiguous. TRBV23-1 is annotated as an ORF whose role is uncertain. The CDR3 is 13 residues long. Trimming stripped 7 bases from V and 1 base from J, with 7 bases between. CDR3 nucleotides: TGCGCCAGCATGCGGGGAACTAATGAAAAACTGTTTTTT. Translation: CASMRGTNEKLFF.

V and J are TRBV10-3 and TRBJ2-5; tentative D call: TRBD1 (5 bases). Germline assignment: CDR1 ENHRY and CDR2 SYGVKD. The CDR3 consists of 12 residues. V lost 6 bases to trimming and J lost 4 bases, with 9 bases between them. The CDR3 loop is CAISPQGETQYF. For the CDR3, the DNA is TGTGCCATCAGCCCGCAGGGAGAGACCCAGTACTTC.

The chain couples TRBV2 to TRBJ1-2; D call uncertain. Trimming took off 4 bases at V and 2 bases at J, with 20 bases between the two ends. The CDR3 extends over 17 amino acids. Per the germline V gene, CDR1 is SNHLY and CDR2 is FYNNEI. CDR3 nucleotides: TGTGCCAGCAGTGTTCCGGGATCCAACATCCCAAACTATGGCTACACCTTC. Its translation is CASSVPGSNIPNYGYTF.

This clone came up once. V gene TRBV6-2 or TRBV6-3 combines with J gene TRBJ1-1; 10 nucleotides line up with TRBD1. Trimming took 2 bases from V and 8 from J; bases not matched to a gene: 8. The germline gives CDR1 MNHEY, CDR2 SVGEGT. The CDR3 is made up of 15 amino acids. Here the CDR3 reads CASSYHPGTGVEAFF. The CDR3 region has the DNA TGTGCCAGCAGTTACCATCCCGGGACAGGGGTCGAAGCTTTCTTT.

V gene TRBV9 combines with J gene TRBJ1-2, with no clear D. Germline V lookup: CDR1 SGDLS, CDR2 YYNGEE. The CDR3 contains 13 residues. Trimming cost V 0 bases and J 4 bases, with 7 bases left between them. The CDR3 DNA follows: TGTGCCAGCAGCGTAGTCGACACCTATGGCTACACCTTC. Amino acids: CASSVVDTYGYTF.

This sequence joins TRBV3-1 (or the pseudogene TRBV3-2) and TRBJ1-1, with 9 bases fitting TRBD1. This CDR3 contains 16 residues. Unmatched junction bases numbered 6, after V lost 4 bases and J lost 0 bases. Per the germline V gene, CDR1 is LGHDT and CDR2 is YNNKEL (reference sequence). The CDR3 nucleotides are TGTGCCAGCAGCCCATCGGACAGGGGCGTGAACACTGAAGCTTTCTTT. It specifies CASSPSDRGVNTEAFF.

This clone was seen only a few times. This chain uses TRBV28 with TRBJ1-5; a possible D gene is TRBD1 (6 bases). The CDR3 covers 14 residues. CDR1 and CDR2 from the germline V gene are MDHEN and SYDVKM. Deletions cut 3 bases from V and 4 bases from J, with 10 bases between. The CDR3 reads CASSLRTANQPQHF. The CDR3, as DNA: TGTGCCAGCAGTTTGCGGACAGCGAATCAGCCCCAGCATTTT.

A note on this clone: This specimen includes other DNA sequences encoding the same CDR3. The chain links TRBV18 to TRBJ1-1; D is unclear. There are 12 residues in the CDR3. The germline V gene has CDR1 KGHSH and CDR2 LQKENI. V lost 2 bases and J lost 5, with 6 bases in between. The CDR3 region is CASSPDRTEAFF. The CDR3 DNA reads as TGTGCCAGCTCACCAGATCGGACTGAAGCTTTCTTT. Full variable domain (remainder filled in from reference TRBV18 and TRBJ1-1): NAGVMQNPRHLVRRRGQEARLRCSPMKGHSHVYWYRQLPEEGLKFMVYLQKENIIDESGMPKERFSAEFPKEGPSILRIQQVVRGDSAAYFCASSPDRTEAFFGQGTRLTVV.

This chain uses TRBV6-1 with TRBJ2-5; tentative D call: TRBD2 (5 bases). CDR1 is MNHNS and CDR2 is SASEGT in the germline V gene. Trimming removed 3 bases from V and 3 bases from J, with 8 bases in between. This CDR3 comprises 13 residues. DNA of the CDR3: TGTGCCAGCAGTGAGGACTCGGAAGAGACCCAGTACTTC. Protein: CASSEDSEETQYF.

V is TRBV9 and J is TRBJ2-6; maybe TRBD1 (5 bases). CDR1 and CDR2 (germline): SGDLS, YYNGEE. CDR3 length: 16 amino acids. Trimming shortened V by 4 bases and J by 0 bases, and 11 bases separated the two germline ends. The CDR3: CASSSPTVSGANVLTF. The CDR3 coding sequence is TGTGCCAGCAGCTCCCCGACAGTCTCTGGGGCCAACGTCCTGACTTTC.

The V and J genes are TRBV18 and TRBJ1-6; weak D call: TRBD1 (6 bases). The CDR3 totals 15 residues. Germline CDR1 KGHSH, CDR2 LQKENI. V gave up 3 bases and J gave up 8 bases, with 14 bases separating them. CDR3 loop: CASSPAGRGDSPLHF. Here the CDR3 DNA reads TGTGCCAGCTCACCCGCGGGGAGGGGGGATTCACCCCTCCACTTT.

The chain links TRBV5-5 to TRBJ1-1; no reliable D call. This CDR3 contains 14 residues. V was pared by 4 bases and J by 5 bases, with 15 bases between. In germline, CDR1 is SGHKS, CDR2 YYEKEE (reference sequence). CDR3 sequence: CASSLSRGRTEAFF. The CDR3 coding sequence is TGTGCCAGCAGCCTATCCCGTGGGAGGACTGAAGCTTTCTTT.

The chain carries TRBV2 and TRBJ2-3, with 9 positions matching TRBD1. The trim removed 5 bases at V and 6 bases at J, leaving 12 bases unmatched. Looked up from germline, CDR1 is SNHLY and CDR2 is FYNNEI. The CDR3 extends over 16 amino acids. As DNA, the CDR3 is TGTGCCAGCAGTTTGGAAACAGGGGGCTTCGGGGATACGCAGTATTTT. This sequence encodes CASSLETGGFGDTQYF.

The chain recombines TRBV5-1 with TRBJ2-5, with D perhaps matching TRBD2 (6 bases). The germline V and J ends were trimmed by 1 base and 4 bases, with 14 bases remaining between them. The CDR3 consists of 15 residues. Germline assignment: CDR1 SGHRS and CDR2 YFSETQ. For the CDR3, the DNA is TGCGCCAGCAGCTTGAACAGGAGGGCGGGAGAGACCCAGTACTTC. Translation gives CASSLNRRAGETQYF.

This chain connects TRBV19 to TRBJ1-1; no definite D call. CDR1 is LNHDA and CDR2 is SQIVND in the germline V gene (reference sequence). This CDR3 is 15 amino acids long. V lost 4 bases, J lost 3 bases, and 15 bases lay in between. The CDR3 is CASSKARGSDTEAFF. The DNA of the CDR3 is TGTGCCAGTAGTAAGGCGAGAGGGTCGGACACTGAAGCTTTCTTT.

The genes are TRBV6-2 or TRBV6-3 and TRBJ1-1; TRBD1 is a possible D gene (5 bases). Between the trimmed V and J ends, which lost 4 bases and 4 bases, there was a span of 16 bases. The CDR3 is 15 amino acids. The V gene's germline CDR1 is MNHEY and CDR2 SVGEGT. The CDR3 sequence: CASSFGQSWITEAFF. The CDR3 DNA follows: TGTGCCAGCAGTTTCGGACAATCGTGGATCACTGAAGCTTTCTTT.

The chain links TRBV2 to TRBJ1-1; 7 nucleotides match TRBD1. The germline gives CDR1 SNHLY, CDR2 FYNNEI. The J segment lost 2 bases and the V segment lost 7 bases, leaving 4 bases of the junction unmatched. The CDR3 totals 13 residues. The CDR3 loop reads CASTTGSNTEAFF. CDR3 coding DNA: TGTGCCAGCACGACAGGGAGCAACACTGAAGCTTTCTTT.

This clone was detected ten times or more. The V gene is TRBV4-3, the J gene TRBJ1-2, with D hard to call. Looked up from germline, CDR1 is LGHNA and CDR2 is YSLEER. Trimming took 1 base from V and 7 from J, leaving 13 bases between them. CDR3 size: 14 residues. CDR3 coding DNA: TGCGCCAGCAGCCAAGTACTTTCAGGTCGTGGCTACACCTTC. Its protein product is CASSQVLSGRGYTF.

CDR3 loop: CAWSSETEAFF. The CDR3 nucleotides read TGTGCCTGGAGTAGCGAAACTGAAGCTTTCTTT. The chain recombines TRBV30 with TRBJ1-1; D uncertain. Deletions cut 2 bases from V and 5 bases from J, with 6 bases between. Germline V gives CDR1 GTSNPN, CDR2 SVGIG (reference sequence). The CDR3 has 11 residues.

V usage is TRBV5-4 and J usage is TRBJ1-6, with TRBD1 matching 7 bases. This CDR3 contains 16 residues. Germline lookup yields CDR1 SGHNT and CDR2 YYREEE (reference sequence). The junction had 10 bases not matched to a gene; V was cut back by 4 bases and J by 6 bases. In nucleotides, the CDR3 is TGTGCCAGCAGCAATAAACTGACAGGGAGTAATTCACCCCTCCACTTT. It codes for CASSNKLTGSNSPLHF.